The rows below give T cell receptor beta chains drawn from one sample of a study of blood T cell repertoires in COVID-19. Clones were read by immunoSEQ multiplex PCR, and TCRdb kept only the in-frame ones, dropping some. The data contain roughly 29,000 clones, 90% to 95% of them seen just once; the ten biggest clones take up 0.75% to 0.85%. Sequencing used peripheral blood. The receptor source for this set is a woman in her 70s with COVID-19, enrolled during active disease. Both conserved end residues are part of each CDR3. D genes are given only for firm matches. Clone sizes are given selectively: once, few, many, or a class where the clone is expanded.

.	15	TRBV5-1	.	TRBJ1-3	TGCGCCAGCAGCTTGCTCGCAGGGGACGGAAACACCATATATTTT	CASSLLAGDGNTIYF
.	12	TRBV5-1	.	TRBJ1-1	TGCGCCAGCAGCTCCGGGATGGCTGAAGCTTTCTTT	CASSSGMAEAFF
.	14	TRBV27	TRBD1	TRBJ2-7	TGTGCCAGCAGCCCGGGACAGGGGGCCTACGAGCAGTACTTC	CASSPGQGAYEQYF
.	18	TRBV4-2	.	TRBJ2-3	TGTGCCAGCAGCCAAGATCTTGCGTCTAGCGAACGCACAGATACGCAGTATTTT	CASSQDLASSERTDTQYF
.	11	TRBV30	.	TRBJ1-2	TGTGCCTGGGGCAGGGAAGGCGGCTACACCTTC	CAWGREGGYTF
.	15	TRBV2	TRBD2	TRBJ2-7	TGTGCCAGCAGTGGGACTAGCGGGCACTCCTACGAGCAGTACTTC	CASSGTSGHSYEQYF
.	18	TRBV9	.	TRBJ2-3	TGTGCCAGCAGCGTAGGCAGCCGGGACTTAGACGGCACAGATACGCAGTATTTT	CASSVGSRDLDGTDTQYF
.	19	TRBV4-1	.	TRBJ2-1	TGCGCCAGCAGCCACCCTCCTGGACAGGGAGGGAGGGTCGGCTATGAGCAGTTCTTC	CASSHPPGQGGRVGYEQFF
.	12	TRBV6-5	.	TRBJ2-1	TGTGCCAGCAAGGGAGTGGGAAATGAGCAGTTCTTC	CASKGVGNEQFF
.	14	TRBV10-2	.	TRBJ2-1	TGCGCCAGCAGTGAGTCTTCTAGGCTACTTGAGCAGTTCTTC	CASSESSRLLEQFF
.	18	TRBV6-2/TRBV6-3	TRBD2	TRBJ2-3	TGTGCCAGCAGTTACTCCCTAGCGGGAGCCACTAGCACAGATACGCAGTATTTT	CASSYSLAGATSTDTQYF
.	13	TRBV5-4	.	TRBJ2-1	TGTGCCAGCAGCAGCTTGGTGGCGGGAGAGCAGTTCTTC	CASSSLVAGEQFF
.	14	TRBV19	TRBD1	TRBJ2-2	TGTGCCAGTAGCAACCCAGGGGGCACCGGGGAGCTGTTTTTT	CASSNPGGTGELFF
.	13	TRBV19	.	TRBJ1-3	TGTGCCAGTAGTCCGGGTGCCGGGACATCCATATATTTT	CASSPGAGTSIYF
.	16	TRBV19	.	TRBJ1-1	TGTGCCAGTAGCCTTCGAGGACTTCACATGAACACTGAAGCTTTCTTT	CASSLRGLHMNTEAFF
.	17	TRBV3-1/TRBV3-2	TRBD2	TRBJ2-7	TGTGCCAGCAGCCAAGATCCAAGACTAGCGGCCGCCTACGAGCAGTACTTC	CASSQDPRLAAAYEQYF
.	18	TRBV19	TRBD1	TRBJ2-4	TGTGCCAGTAGTATAGAGGGACAGGGAAGCATCGCCAAAAACATTCAGTACTTC	CASSIEGQGSIAKNIQYF
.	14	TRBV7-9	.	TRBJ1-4	TGTGCCAGCAGCTCGCAGGGGTCTAATGAAAAACTGTTTTTT	CASSSQGSNEKLFF
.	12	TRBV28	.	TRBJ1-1	TGTGCCAGCCGGGGGTTGAACACTGAAGCTTTCTTT	CASRGLNTEAFF
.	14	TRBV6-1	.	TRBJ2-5	TGTGCCAGCAGTGAAGCGTTAGGGGATGAGACCCAGTACTTC	CASSEALGDETQYF
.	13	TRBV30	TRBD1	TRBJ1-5	TGTGCCGGCCGGGACAGCCCCTACCAGCCCCAGCATTTT	CAGRDSPYQPQHF
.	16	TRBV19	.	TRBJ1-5	TGTGCCAGTAGTAGGGCAGGGGCTCCTAGCAATCAGCCCCAGCATTTT	CASSRAGAPSNQPQHF
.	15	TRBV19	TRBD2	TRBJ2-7	TGTGCCAGTAGTCCCAGGACTAGCGGGATTTACGAGCAGTACTTC	CASSPRTSGIYEQYF
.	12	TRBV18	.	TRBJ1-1	TGTGCCAGCTCACTTGACAGCACTGAAGCTTTCTTT	CASSLDSTEAFF
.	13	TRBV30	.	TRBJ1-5	TGTGCCTGGGGTCGGGGGGAGAGGAGGCCCCAGCATTTT	CAWGRGERRPQHF
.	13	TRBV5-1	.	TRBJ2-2	TGCGCCAGCAGCTCGGCAAGCGCCGGGGAGCTGTTTTTT	CASSSASAGELFF
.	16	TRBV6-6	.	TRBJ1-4	TGTGCCAGCAGTGCCGGGGCACAGGGTCCCTGGTCGGGACTGTTTTTT	CASSAGAQGPWSGLFF
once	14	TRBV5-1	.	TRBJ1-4	TGCGCCAGCAGCTTTGGCGGTTCTAATGAAAAACTGTTTTTT	CASSFGGSNEKLFF
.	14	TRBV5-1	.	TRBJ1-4	TGCGCCAGCAGAGGGGAAGCAACTAATGAAAAACTGTTTTTT	CASRGEATNEKLFF
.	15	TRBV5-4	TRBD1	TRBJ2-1	TGTGCCAGCAGCCTGGACAGGGGCTCCTACAATGAGCAGTTCTTC	CASSLDRGSYNEQFF
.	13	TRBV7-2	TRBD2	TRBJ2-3	TGTGCCAGCAGAGGACTAGCGGGAGGTACGCAGTATTTT	CASRGLAGGTQYF
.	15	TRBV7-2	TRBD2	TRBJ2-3	TGTGCCAGCAGCCACAGCGGGAGGGAATCAGATACGCAGTATTTT	CASSHSGRESDTQYF
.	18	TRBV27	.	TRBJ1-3	TGTGCCAGCAGTTACAAAGCCCCATGGAGTAATGGTGGAAACACCATATATTTT	CASSYKAPWSNGGNTIYF
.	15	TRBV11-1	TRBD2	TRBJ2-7	TGTGCCAGCAGCCCCCGAGCGGGAGACTCCTACGAGCAGTACTTC	CASSPRAGDSYEQYF
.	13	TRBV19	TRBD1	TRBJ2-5	TGTGCCAGTAGGGACAGGGGAAAAGAGACCCAGTACTTC	CASRDRGKETQYF
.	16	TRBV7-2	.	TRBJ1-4	TGTGCCAGCAGCTTAGGAGCAGGGCGGATGGGTGAAAAACTGTTTTTT	CASSLGAGRMGEKLFF